This entry lists 17 T cell receptor beta chains sequenced from one sample in a study of blood T cells in healthy people across ages. It was with a sample-barcoded 5' primer and a J-beta primer mix that a second PCR of roughly 6 to 12 cycles was run. TCRdb fed the 5' RACE reads into MiXCR, producing one record per CDR3 protein. The sample carries 450,000 to 600,000 distinct CDR3 sequences, about a quarter recorded once. These records were also assigned to another study, of T cells of mothers and their children.

Sequenced: blood. The receptors were sampled from a boy aged 2-15 years in good health.

This clonotype was picked up a small number of times. The rearrangement links TRBV6-5 to TRBJ2-2; 11 positions match TRBD2. Germline values: CDR1 MNHEY, CDR2 SVGAGI. The length of the CDR3 is 15 residues. V trimming: 5 bases; J trimming: 6 bases; junction bases outside the gene matches: 5. CDR3 DNA: TGTGCCAGCAGTAATAGCGGGGGGGCCGCCGGGGAGCTGTTTTTT. It encodes CASSNSGGAAGELFF.

The J gene is TRBJ2-1, the V gene TRBV7-6; 9 bases are a match to TRBD1. V shed 6 bases and J 3 bases; nucleotides not matched to a gene: 6. Per germline, CDR1 SGHVS and CDR2 FNYEAQ. CDR3 size: 15 residues. CDR3 protein: CASSKQGAGYNEQFF. The CDR3 nucleotides read TGTGCCAGCAGTAAACAGGGGGCCGGCTACAATGAGCAGTTCTTC.

The chain is built from TRBV5-1 and TRBJ2-5, with unresolved D. TRBJ2-1 explains the end of the DNA better; the J call may be wrong. This CDR3 region has 12 residues. Germline-derived CDR1 and CDR2 are SGHRS and YFSETQ. The DNA for the CDR3 is TGCGCCAGCAGCTTGTTGACAACAGAGCAGTTCTTC. Protein product: CASSLLTTEQFF.

This clonotype appeared a few times. V is TRBV5-1 and J is TRBJ2-5; D unresolved. CDR1 and CDR2 (germline): SGHRS, YFSETQ. The CDR3 length is 14 residues. V lost 0 bases and J lost 3, with 9 bases in between. The CDR3 sequence is CASSLERVEETQYF. CDR3 DNA: TGCGCCAGCAGCTTGGAACGGGTCGAAGAGACCCAGTACTTC.

The chain couples TRBV7-9 to TRBJ1-1; D remains ambiguous. The length of the CDR3 is 14 residues. V was cut by 5 bases and J by 0 bases, with 10 bases left in between. Looked up from germline, CDR1 is SEHNR and CDR2 is FQNEAQ (reference sequence). The CDR3 region is CASSQSSLNTEAFF. Written as DNA, the CDR3 is TGTGCCAGCAGCCAGAGCAGTTTGAACACTGAAGCTTTCTTT.

This clonotype came up a few times. A read error may produce the germline difference seen at one junction end. The chain is built from TRBV6-6 and TRBJ2-1; no definite D call. The CDR3 has 12 amino acids. Germline assignment: CDR1 MNHNY and CDR2 SVGAGI (reference sequence). The CDR3 protein is CASSNRPNGQFF. CDR3 nucleotides: TGTGCCAGCAGTAACCGCCCCAATGGGCAGTTCTTC.

This clonotype was detected a few times. The rearrangement uses TRBV4-1 and TRBJ2-7; no reliable D call. V gave up 0 bases and J gave up 0 bases, with 6 bases separating them. The CDR3 runs 14 residues. The germline gives CDR1 MGHRA, CDR2 YSYEKL. In DNA, the CDR3 is TGCGCCAGCAGCCAAGATATAAACTCCTACGAGCAGTACTTC. Its translation: CASSQDINSYEQYF.

This clonotype was seen more than once but under ten times. The gene calls are TRBV29-1 and TRBJ2-2; D call uncertain. The V end lost 1 base, the J end lost 3 bases, and 6 bases lay between the germline ends. Germline V gives CDR1 SQVTM, CDR2 ANQGSEA. The CDR3 contains 13 residues. CDR3 sequence reads: CSVEGMYTGELFF. CDR3 bases: TGCAGCGTTGAAGGGATGTACACCGGGGAGCTGTTTTTT.

A few counts support this clonotype. The chain recombines TRBV7-2 with TRBJ1-3; tentative D call: TRBD1 (6 bases). The CDR3 is 16 amino acids. CDR1 is SGHTA and CDR2 is FQGNSA in the germline V gene. V was clipped by 5 bases and J by 0 bases, with 14 bases between them. DNA of the CDR3: TGTGCCAGCAGCCCTAGGGGGGGGGACTCTGGAAACACCATATATTTT. It translates to CASSPRGGDSGNTIYF. The variable domain in full, with the rest retrieved from reference TRBV7-2 and TRBJ1-3, is GAGVSQSPSNKVTEKGKDVELRCDPISGHTALYWYRQSLGQGLEFLIYFQGNSAPDKSGLPSDRFSAERTGGSVSTLTIQRTQQEDSAVYLCASSPRGGDSGNTIYFGEGSWLTVV.

The chain recombines TRBV6-1 with TRBJ2-2; TRBD2 agrees at 7 bases. This CDR3 has 14 residues. Looked up from germline, CDR1 is MNHNS and CDR2 is SASEGT. Losses at the gene ends were 4 bases for V and 4 bases for J; bases not matched to a gene: 3. The CDR3 sequence is CASSVAGATGELFF. CDR3 in DNA: TGTGCCAGCAGTGTAGCGGGTGCCACCGGGGAGCTGTTTTTT.

This clonotype was seen just once. The V and J genes are TRBV6-5 and TRBJ2-7; maybe TRBD1 (6 bases). V was trimmed by 2 bases and J by 0 bases, leaving 20 bases between them. CDR3 length: 18 residues. The germline V gene encodes CDR1 MNHEY and CDR2 SVGAGI. For the CDR3, the DNA is TGTGCCAGCAGTTACGACTACCCAGGGGATGTTAGCTCCTACGAGCAGTACTTC. Translation gives CASSYDYPGDVSSYEQYF.

The chain carries TRBV20-1 and TRBJ2-1; no clear D. V lost 6 bases, J lost 11 bases, and 17 bases lay in between. This CDR3 has 12 residues. Germline V CDR1 and CDR2: DFQATT, SNEGSKA (reference sequence). CDR3 nucleotide sequence: TGCAGTGCAGACAAAGTCGGGCGGAAGCAGTTCTTC. As protein: CSADKVGRKQFF.

The genes are TRBV29-1 and TRBJ2-1; TRBD1 is a possible D gene (6 bases). The V end was cut by 5 bases, the J end by 9 bases, with 11 bases between. The germline V gene has CDR1 SQVTM and CDR2 ANQGSEA. This CDR3 is built from 11 residues. The CDR3 is CSVPQGSEQFF. CDR3 coding DNA: TGCAGCGTTCCTCAGGGGAGTGAGCAGTTCTTC.

This chain links TRBV6-2 or TRBV6-3 with TRBJ2-2, with D possibly TRBD1 on 7 matching bases. With 7 bases removed from V and 6 bases from J, the gap between germline ends came to 15 bases. CDR1 and CDR2 (germline): MNHEY, SVGEGT. This CDR3 is built from 14 residues. CDR3 sequence reads: CASTRQGGPGELFF. CDR3 bases: TGTGCCAGCACTCGACAGGGAGGTCCCGGGGAGCTGTTTTTT.

In this sample, this clonotype turned up a few times. The rearrangement joins TRBV5-1 to TRBJ2-5; D may be TRBD1 or TRBD2 (5 bases each). The CDR3 extends over 15 amino acids. From germline, CDR1 is SGHRS and CDR2 YFSETQ. V was pared by 4 bases and J by 0 bases, with 13 bases between. In DNA, the CDR3 is TGCGCCAGCAGCCCCCAGTGGGGGTACCAAGAGACCCAGTACTTC. Encoded protein: CASSPQWGYQETQYF.

The chain joins TRBV7-2 to TRBJ2-5, with D perhaps matching TRBD1 (5 bases). This CDR3 is built from 15 residues. Germline-derived CDR1 and CDR2 are SGHTA and FQGNSA. Trimming took 5 bases from V and 5 from J, leaving 18 bases between them. CDR3: CASSPEAGRVETQYF. The CDR3 nucleotides read TGTGCCAGCAGCCCAGAAGCCGGCAGGGTGGAGACCCAGTACTTC.

This sequence joins TRBV20-1 and TRBJ2-7, with D perhaps matching TRBD2 (5 bases). V was trimmed by 6 bases and J by 0 bases, leaving 12 bases between them. This CDR3 region has 13 residues. Germline V gene data show CDR1 as DFQATT and CDR2 as SNEGSKA (reference sequence). The CDR3 sequence: CSARRRSSYEQYF. The CDR3 DNA reads as TGCAGTGCAAGACGGAGGAGCTCCTACGAGCAGTACTTC.